This T cell receptor (beta chain) stems from a study of blood T cell repertoires in COVID-19. On the study more broadly: There were acute and convalescent COVID-19 samples, and they came from the United States, Italy and Spain. PBMCs, B-cell-depleted T cells, or T cells were the source of the cDNA or gDNA that made up the material.

Clones were sequenced by immunoSEQ multiplex PCR, and TCRdb holds only the in-frame ones, with some missing. Here the sample spans approximately 320,000 clones, around nine tenths being singletons. CDR1 and CDR2 (germline): SNHLY, FYNNEI. The CDR3 is 16 residues long. The trim removed 3 bases at V and 2 bases at J, leaving 7 bases unmatched. Individuals aged roughly 18 to 95 years were recruited from 24 US areas. Cohort allocation depended upon clinical history that participants reported. The clonotype originates from a man aged 55 to 69 who had recovered from COVID-19. The rearrangement uses TRBV2 and TRBJ2-7; TRBD2 matches at 10 bases. Specimen: PBMCs or T cells enriched from blood (not recorded which). DNA of the CDR3: TGTGCCAGCAGTGATAGAGCGGGGGGGAACCCCTACGAGCAGTACTTC. As protein: CASSDRAGGNPYEQYF.